These T cell receptor beta chains were read from a single sample in a study of T cells in Graves' hyperthyroidism and ophthalmopathy. TCRdb re-called the multiplex PCR reads through MiXCR, storing one row per CDR3 protein. The sample holds about 600,000 distinct CDR3 sequences, about a sixth seen once. The sample taken for sequencing was blood. Every receptor here comes from a woman between 35 and 50 years old with Graves' ophthalmopathy. The CDR3 runs from the conserved cysteine through the conserved F or W. Expanded clones get a size class; other rows say once, few or many, or leave the size out.

>.|TRBV6-5|TRBJ2-6
CASSFLWVTASSGANVPTF
>.|TRBV12-3/TRBV12-4|TRBJ2-5
CASGVLGLQETQYF
>.|TRBV11-2|TRBJ1-6
CASSLADSYNSPLHF
>.|TRBV7-3|TRBJ2-5
CASSLTVWLQETQYF
>.|TRBV12-3/TRBV12-4|TRBJ2-1
CASSFYRHPTGNEQFF
>.|TRBV7-9|TRBJ2-3
CASSRGLVDSDTQYF
>many|TRBV27|TRBJ2-1
CASSPGLASNEQFF
>many|TRBV3-1|TRBJ1-1
CASSRALNTEAFF
>many|TRBV30|TRBJ1-5
CAWSPQSSNQPQHF
>many|TRBV20-1|TRBJ2-7
CSPGDRDEQYF
>many|TRBV2|TRBJ2-5
CAGGLGETQYF
>few|TRBV19|TRBJ1-5
CASQTGGNQPQHF
>many|TRBV2|TRBJ1-6
CASSLRGGDNSPLHF
>.|TRBV7-9|TRBJ1-1
CASSLEGQGLTEAFF
>.|TRBV3-1|TRBJ1-6
CASSQKGHLNSPLHF
>few|TRBV20-1|TRBJ1-1
CSARLGQLNTEAFF
>few|TRBV7-2|TRBJ1-5
CASSLRTNQPQHF
>many|TRBV11-2|TRBJ2-3
CASSQVVDTQYF
>.|TRBV28|TRBJ2-7
CASRASGRPYEQYF
>.|TRBV27|TRBJ2-5
CASSSGTHRAQYF
>.|TRBV25-1|TRBJ2-1
CASSESRPGNNEQFF
>many|TRBV18|TRBJ1-1
CASSPPHTFLGAFF
>.|TRBV5-1|TRBJ1-2
CASSFSRAYGYTF
>many|TRBV18|TRBJ1-6
CASSPSNSPLHF
>many|TRBV12-3/TRBV12-4|TRBJ1-2
CASSLSGTVASGYTF
>many|TRBV11-2|TRBJ2-5
CASSPPGLAGGPVETQYF
>.|TRBV6-1|TRBJ2-3
CASSGQASSTDTQYF
>many|TRBV20-1|TRBJ2-5
CSARDRPERYQETQYF
>few|TRBV3-1|TRBJ2-6
CASSQEWTESGANVLTF
>few|TRBV6-1|TRBJ1-5
CASSLTIDSNQPQHF
>few|TRBV28|TRBJ2-7
CASSPQGEGTKEQYF
>few|TRBV5-5|TRBJ2-7
CASTRWDGSYEQYF